The source of this TCR beta chain is a study of cytomegalovirus exposure and HLA in healthy donors. The PCR contained 60 Vbeta and 13 Jbeta primers. This table comes from immunoSEQ multiplex PCR, and its TCRdb copy is limited to in-frame clones, with some not included. The sample holds fewer than 350,000 clones, 70% to 90% seen once. The length of the CDR3 is 15 residues. Germline CDR1 reads SGHNT; CDR2 reads YYREEE (reference sequence). V lost 4 bases to trimming and J lost 2 bases; unmatched junction nucleotides: 6. The specimen sequenced was PBMCs. The chain uses TRBV5-4 and TRBJ2-7; TRBD1 matches at 10 bases. The TCR originated in a woman in her late teens or twenties in good health and CMV-seronegative. The CDR3 DNA follows: TGTGCCAGCAGCATCGGGACAGGGGCGACCTACGAGCAGTACTTC. Protein: CASSIGTGATYEQYF.